The clone carrying this T cell receptor (beta chain) was observed a single time. The antigen is not known. This CDR3 comprises 15 residues. This entry belongs to a study of cytomegalovirus exposure and HLA in healthy donors. Broader study findings: In a later analysis, HLA-C alleles had the fewest associated TCRs, DRB1 alleles the most.

The PCR had 60 Vbeta and 13 Jbeta primers. The protocol was immunoSEQ multiplex PCR, while the TCRdb copy is restricted to in-frame clones and leaves out a portion. This table has fewer than 70,000 clones, under 80% appearing once. The sequence came from a male donor in good health and CMV-seropositive. The sequencing sample was made of PBMCs. This chain joins TRBV21-1 and TRBJ2-2; TRBD2 is taken as the D call from the table, unchecked against the DNA. TRBV21-1 is flagged as a pseudogene. This chain's CDR3 is CASTTEHQNTGELFF. CDR3 sequence (DNA): TGTGCCAGCACGACGGAGCACCAGAACACCGGGGAGCTGTTTTTT.